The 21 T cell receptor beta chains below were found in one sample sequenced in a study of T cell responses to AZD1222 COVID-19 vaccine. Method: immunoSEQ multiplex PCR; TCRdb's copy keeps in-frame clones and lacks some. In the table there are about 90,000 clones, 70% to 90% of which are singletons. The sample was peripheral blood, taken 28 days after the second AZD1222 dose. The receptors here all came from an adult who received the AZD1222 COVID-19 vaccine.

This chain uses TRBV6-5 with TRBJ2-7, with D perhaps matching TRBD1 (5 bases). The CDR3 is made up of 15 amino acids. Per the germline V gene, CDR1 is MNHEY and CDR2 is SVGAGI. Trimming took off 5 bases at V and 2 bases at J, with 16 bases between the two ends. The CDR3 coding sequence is TGTGCCAGCAGTCGTCCAGGGTACCCCACCTACGAGCAGTACTTC. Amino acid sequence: CASSRPGYPTYEQYF.

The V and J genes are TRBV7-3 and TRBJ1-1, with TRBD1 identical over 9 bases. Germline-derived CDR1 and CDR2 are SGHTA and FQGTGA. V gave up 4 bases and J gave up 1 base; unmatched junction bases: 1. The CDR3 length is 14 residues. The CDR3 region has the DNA TGTGCCAGCAGCTGGACAGGGGAGAACACTGAAGCTTTCTTT. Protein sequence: CASSWTGENTEAFF.

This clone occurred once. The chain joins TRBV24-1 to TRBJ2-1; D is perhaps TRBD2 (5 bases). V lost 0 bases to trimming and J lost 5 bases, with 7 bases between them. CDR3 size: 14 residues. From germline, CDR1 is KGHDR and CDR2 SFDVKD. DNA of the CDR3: TGTGCCACCAGTGATTTGGGGAGTCACAATGAGCAGTTCTTC. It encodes CATSDLGSHNEQFF.

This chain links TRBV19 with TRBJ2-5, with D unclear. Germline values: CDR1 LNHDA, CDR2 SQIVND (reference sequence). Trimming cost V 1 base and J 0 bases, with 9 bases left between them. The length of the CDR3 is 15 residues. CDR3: CASSIGLQHQETQYF. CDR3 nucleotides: TGTGCCAGTAGTATAGGGTTACAGCACCAAGAGACCCAGTACTTC.

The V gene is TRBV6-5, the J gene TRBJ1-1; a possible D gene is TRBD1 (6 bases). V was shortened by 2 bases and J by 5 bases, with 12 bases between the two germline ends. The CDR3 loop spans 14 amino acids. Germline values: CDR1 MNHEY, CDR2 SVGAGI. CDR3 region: CASSYNRVKTEAFF. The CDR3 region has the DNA TGTGCCAGCAGTTACAACAGGGTCAAAACTGAAGCTTTCTTT.

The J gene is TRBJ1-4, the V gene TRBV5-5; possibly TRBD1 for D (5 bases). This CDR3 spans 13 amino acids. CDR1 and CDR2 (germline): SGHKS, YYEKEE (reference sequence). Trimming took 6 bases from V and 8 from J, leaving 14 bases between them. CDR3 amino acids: CASTVAGNEKLFF. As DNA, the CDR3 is TGTGCCAGCACCGTTGCAGGGAACGAAAAACTGTTTTTT.

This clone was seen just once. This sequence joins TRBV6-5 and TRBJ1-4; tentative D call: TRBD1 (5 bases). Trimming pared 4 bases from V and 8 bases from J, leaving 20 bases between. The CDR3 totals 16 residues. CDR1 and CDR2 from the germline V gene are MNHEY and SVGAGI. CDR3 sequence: CASSLTSSAGSEKLFF. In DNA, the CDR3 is TGTGCCAGCAGTTTGACGTCCTCTGCAGGGAGCGAAAAACTGTTTTTT.

The CDR3 DNA is TGTGCCAGCAGCTATTTCCGGACCGCAACCTACGAGCAGTACTTC. Encoded protein: CASSYFRTATYEQYF. The chain links TRBV6-2 or TRBV6-3 to TRBJ2-7; D gene uncertain. There are 15 residues in the CDR3. Trimming took off 6 bases at V and 2 bases at J, with 17 bases between the two ends. Looked up from germline, CDR1 is MNHEY and CDR2 is SVGEGT.

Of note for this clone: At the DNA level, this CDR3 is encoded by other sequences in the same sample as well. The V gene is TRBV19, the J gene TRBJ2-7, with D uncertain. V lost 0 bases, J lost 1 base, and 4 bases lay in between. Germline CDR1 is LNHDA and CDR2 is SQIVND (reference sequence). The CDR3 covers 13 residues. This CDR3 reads CASSIDRSYEQYF. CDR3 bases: TGTGCCAGTAGTATAGACAGGTCCTACGAGCAGTACTTC.

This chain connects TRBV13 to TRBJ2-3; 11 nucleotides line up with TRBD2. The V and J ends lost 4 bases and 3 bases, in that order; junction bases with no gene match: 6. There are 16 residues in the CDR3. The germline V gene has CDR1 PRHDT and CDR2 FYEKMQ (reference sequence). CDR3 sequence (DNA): TGTGCCAGCAGCTCCCTTAGCGGGAGGGGGACAGATACGCAGTATTTT. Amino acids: CASSSLSGRGTDTQYF.

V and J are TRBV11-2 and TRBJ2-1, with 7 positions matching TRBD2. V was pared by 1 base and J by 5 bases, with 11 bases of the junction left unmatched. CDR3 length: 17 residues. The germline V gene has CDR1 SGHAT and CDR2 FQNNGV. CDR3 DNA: TGTGCCAGCAGCTTAGCCGGCGGGAGCCCCTTCGACAATGAGCAGTTCTTC. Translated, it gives CASSLAGGSPFDNEQFF.

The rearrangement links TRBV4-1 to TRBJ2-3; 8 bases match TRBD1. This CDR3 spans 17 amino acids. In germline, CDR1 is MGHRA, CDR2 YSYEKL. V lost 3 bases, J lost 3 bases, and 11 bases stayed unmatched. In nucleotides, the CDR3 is TGCGCCAGCAGCCATATAGGGATCCGGGACAGGACAGATACGCAGTATTTT. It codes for CASSHIGIRDRTDTQYF.

In nucleotides, the CDR3 is TGCGCCAGCAGCTTCACAGATACGCAGTATTTT. Protein sequence: CASSFTDTQYF. The chain uses TRBV5-1 and TRBJ2-3; D not resolved. CDR3 size: 11 residues. Germline values: CDR1 SGHRS, CDR2 YFSETQ. The ends were cut back, 2 bases at V and 2 bases at J, with 0 bases in the middle.

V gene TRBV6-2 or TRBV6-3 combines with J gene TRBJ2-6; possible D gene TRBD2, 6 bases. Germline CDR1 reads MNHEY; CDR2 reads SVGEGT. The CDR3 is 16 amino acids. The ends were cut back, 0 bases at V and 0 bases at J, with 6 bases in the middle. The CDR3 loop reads CASSYSEGSGANVLTF. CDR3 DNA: TGTGCCAGCAGTTACTCGGAGGGCTCTGGGGCCAACGTCCTGACTTTC.

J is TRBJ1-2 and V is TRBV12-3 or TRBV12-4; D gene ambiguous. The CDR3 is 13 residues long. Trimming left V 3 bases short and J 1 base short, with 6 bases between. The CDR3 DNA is TGTGCCAGCAGTTTGGGGAGTAACTATGGCTACACCTTC. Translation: CASSLGSNYGYTF.

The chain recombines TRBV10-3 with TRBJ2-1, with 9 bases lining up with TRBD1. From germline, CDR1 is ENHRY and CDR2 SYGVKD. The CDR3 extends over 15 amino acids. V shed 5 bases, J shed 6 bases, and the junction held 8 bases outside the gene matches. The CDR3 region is CAISSRTGVANEQFF. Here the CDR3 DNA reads TGTGCCATCAGTTCCAGGACAGGGGTGGCCAATGAGCAGTTCTTC.

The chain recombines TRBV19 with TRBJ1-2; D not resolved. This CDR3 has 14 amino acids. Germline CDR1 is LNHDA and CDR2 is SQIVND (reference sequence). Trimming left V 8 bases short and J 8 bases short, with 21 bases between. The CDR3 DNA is TGTGCCAGTCAACCCCCGGCCTGGCGAGGGGGCTACACCTTC. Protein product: CASQPPAWRGGYTF.

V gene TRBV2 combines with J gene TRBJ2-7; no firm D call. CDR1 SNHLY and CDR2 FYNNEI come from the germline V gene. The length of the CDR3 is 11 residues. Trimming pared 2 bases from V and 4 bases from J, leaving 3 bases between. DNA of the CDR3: TGTGCCAGCAGTGAATTGTACGAGCAGTACTTC. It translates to CASSELYEQYF.

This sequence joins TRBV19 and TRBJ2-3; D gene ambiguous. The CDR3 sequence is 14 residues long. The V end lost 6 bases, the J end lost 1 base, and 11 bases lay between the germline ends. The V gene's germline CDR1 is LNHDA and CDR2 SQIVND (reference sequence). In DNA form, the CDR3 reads TGTGCCAGTAGCGGCCAATACGGCACAGATACGCAGTATTTT. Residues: CASSGQYGTDTQYF.

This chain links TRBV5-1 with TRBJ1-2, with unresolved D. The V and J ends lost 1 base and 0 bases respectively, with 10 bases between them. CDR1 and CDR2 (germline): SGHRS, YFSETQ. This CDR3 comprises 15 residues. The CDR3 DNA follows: TGCGCCAGCAGCTTGAGCGGCAGTTCTAACTATGGCTACACCTTC. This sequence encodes CASSLSGSSNYGYTF.

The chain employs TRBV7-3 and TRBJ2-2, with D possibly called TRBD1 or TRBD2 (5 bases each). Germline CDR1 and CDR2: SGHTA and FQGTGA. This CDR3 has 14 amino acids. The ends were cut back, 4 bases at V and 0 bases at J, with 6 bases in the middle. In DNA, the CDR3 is TGTGCCAGCAGCTGGGGGTCGAACACCGGGGAGCTGTTTTTT. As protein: CASSWGSNTGELFF.